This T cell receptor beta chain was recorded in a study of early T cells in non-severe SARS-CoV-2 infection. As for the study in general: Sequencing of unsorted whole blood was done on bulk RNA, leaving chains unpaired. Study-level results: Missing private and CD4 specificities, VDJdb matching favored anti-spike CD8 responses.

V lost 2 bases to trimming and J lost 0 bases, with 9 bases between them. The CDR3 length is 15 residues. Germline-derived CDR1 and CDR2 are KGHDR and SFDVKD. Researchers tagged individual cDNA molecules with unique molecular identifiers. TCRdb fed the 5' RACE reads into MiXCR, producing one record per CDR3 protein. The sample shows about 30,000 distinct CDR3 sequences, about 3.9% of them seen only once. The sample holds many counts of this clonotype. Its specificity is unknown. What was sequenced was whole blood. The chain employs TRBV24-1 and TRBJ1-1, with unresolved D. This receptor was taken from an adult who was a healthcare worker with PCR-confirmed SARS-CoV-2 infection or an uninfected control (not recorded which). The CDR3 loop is CATSDSDIVNTEAFF. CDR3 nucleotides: TGTGCCACCAGTGATTCTGACATTGTGAACACTGAAGCTTTCTTT.